This T cell receptor beta chain was sequenced in a study of blood T cell repertoires in COVID-19. Across the whole study: Samples taken during acute and convalescent COVID-19 were collected in the United States, Italy and Spain.

Points on this clone: At one of its ends the junction is not consistent with the germline gene, which may arise from a read error.

Germline-derived CDR1 and CDR2 are SSHAT and FNYEAQ (reference sequence). The CDR3 loop spans 14 amino acids. Source study methods: Quantification of nucleated cells was approximated via reference gene primer amplification. Assay used: immunoSEQ multiplex PCR; TCRdb lists only in-frame clones, some missing. The V and J calls and the clone size are those of that table, but D and trimming were determined from the DNA. The sample includes about 180,000 clones, 83% of them seen just once. This chain connects TRBV7-7 to TRBJ2-5, with 7 bases matching TRBD2. The sequencing sample was made of peripheral blood. This sequence was found in a human donor in a cohort sampled during active COVID-19. CDR3 DNA sequence: TGTGCTAGCAGCTTGGGGGGGGGAGTGGAGACCCAGTACTTC. Its protein product is CASSLGGGVETQYF.